This TCR beta chain stems from a study of T cell changes during pregnancy in multiple sclerosis. This clone occurred once. Produced via immunoSEQ multiplex PCR; TCRdb's table is partial and in-frame only. The profile shows tens of thousands of clones, approximately 94% of them singletons. Sequenced here: CD8+ T cells from peripheral blood mononuclear cells, sampled after pregnancy. The clonotype comes from a female donor with multiple sclerosis, enrolled in a pregnancy study.

CDR3 nucleotide sequence: TGTGCCAGCAGCTTAGCGGGGGACAGTTACTACGAGCAGTACTTC. This sequence encodes CASSLAGDSYYEQYF. The chain links TRBV11-2 to TRBJ2-7, with D perhaps matching TRBD1 (7 bases). Per germline, CDR1 SGHAT and CDR2 FQNNGV. V was clipped by 1 base and J by 3 bases, with 13 bases between them. This CDR3 is 15 amino acids long.